The 20 T cell receptor beta chains below all came from one sample that was sequenced in a study of CD8+CD57+ T cells in acquired aplastic anemia. Genomic DNA templated the TCR beta VDJ and CDR3 profiling. TCRdb re-called the reads with MiXCR, one entry per CDR3 protein. The sample consists of about 120,000 distinct CDR3 sequences, approximately 61% of them appearing once. All patients picked for sequencing had shown, by flow cytometry, an expansion of CD8+CD57+ cells. Sequenced material: sorted CD4+, CD8+, or CD8+CD57+ T cells (not recorded which) from PBMCs. The origin of the receptors is a human donor with aplastic anemia.

This clonotype has at least ten counts. The genes are TRBV24-1 and TRBJ2-3; the match to TRBD2 covers 11 bases. Germline CDR1 KGHDR, CDR2 SFDVKD. With 4 bases clipped from V and 0 bases from J, the junction kept 2 bases outside the gene matches. The CDR3 spans 16 residues. CDR3 nucleotide sequence: TGTGCCACCAGTGAGTGGACTAGCGGGAGCACAGATACGCAGTATTTT. Amino acids: CATSEWTSGSTDTQYF.

This clonotype was seen only a few times. The CDR3: CASSLVGGESEQFF. CDR3 sequence (DNA): TGTGCCAGCAGCTTAGTGGGGGGGGAAAGTGAGCAGTTCTTC. The chain has TRBV11-2 and TRBJ2-1; 7 bases are a match to TRBD2. This CDR3 has 14 residues. The germline CDR1 and CDR2 sequences are SGHAT and FQNNGV. V dropped 1 base and J dropped 9; count of bases not matched to a gene: 6. The full variable domain, in which reference TRBV11-2 and TRBJ2-1 provide the parts outside the CDR3, is EAGVAQSPRYKIIEKRQSVAFWCNPISGHATLYWYQQILGQGPKLLIQFQNNGVVDDSQLPKDRFSAERLKGVDSTLKIQPAKLEDSAVYLCASSLVGGESEQFFGPGTRLTVL.

This clonotype was found a few times. J is TRBJ1-5 and V is TRBV30; no reliable D call. The CDR3 loop spans 10 amino acids. Deletions cut 4 bases from V and 7 bases from J, with 5 bases between. CDR1 is GTSNPN, CDR2 SVGIG, per germline (reference sequence). The CDR3 protein is CAWTGQPQHF. CDR3 bases: TGTGCCTGGACAGGACAGCCCCAGCATTTT.

In this sample, this clonotype turned up a few times. The genes are TRBV15 and TRBJ2-5; D possibly matches TRBD1 or TRBD2 (5 bases each). Trimming took 6 bases from V and 0 from J, leaving 8 bases between them. This CDR3 has 13 amino acids. Germline assignment: CDR1 LNHNV and CDR2 YYDKDF (reference sequence). DNA of the CDR3: TGTGCCACCAGTCGGGGCTACCAAGAGACCCAGTACTTC. Its translation: CATSRGYQETQYF.

The gene calls are TRBV25-1 and TRBJ1-2, with unresolved D. V lost 3 bases and J 4 bases, leaving 9 bases between the germline ends. Per germline, CDR1 MGHDK and CDR2 SYGVNS. This CDR3 spans 13 amino acids. The CDR3 DNA follows: TGTGCCAGCAGTGACAGCCGGATCTATGGCTACACCTTC. This sequence encodes CASSDSRIYGYTF.

V gene TRBV28 combines with J gene TRBJ2-5; D could derive from TRBD1 or TRBD2 (6 bases each). V gave up 6 bases and J gave up 5 bases, with 16 bases separating them. The CDR3 consists of 14 residues. CDR1 is MDHEN and CDR2 is SYDVKM in the germline V gene. The CDR3, as DNA: TGTGCCAGCAGGGGAAGGGGGGCGAGTGAGACCCAGTACTTC. It specifies CASRGRGASETQYF.

This clonotype occurred a few times. This rearrangement joins TRBV18 to TRBJ1-5; D is ambiguous. V was shortened by 3 bases and J by 5 bases, with 14 bases between the two germline ends. Germline CDR1 is KGHSH and CDR2 is LQKENI. This CDR3 spans 15 amino acids. This CDR3 reads CASSPEIGTDQPQHF. The CDR3 nucleotides read TGTGCCAGCTCACCGGAAATCGGTACGGATCAGCCCCAGCATTTT.

This clonotype was counted at least ten times. CDR3: CASSYSIMGTGEGETQYF. CDR3 in DNA: TGTGCCAGCAGTTACTCGATTATGGGGACAGGGGAAGGAGAGACCCAGTACTTC. The chain has TRBV6-5 and TRBJ2-5, with 10 bases fitting TRBD1. Germline V gives CDR1 MNHEY, CDR2 SVGAGI. The length of the CDR3 is 18 residues. Unmatched junction bases numbered 11, after V lost 0 bases and J lost 4 bases.

Points on this clonotype: One end of the junction does not line up with germline, which may come from a read error. The J gene is TRBJ2-7, the V gene TRBV4-3; D is ambiguous. This CDR3 comprises 15 residues. Germline V gene data show CDR1 as LGHNA and CDR2 as YSLEER. CDR3 nucleotide sequence: TGCGCCAGAAGCCAAGATGTGGTGAGCTCCTACGAGCAGTACTTC. Encoded protein: CARSQDVVSSYEQYF.

V is TRBV5-6 and J is TRBJ1-2; 7 bases align to TRBD1. The V and J ends lost 2 bases and 8 bases, in that order; junction bases with no gene match: 3. The CDR3 is 12 amino acids. Germline assignment: CDR1 SGHDT and CDR2 YYEEEE. CDR3 bases: TGTGCCAGCAGCTTAGACAGGGAAGGCTACACCTTC. Its translation: CASSLDREGYTF.

The J gene is TRBJ2-3, the V gene TRBV4-2, with 9 bases fitting TRBD2. Germline CDR1 reads LGHNA; CDR2 reads YNFKEQ. The junction had 7 bases not matched to a gene; V was cut back by 4 bases and J by 2 bases. This CDR3 is 16 amino acids long. The CDR3 nucleotides read TGTGCCAGCAGCCCCCGACTAGCGGAACACACAGATACGCAGTATTTT. Protein product: CASSPRLAEHTDTQYF.

V usage is TRBV25-1 and J usage is TRBJ1-1, with 7 positions matching TRBD1. V shed 5 bases and J 3 bases; nucleotides not matched to a gene: 6. The length of the CDR3 is 14 residues. CDR1 and CDR2 from the germline V gene are MGHDK and SYGVNS. As DNA, the CDR3 is TGTGCCAGCAGTCCACCGGGACAGTACACTGAAGCTTTCTTT. It is translated as CASSPPGQYTEAFF.

J is TRBJ1-3 and V is TRBV5-1, with D perhaps TRBD1 (5 bases). This CDR3 has 15 residues. Germline V CDR1 and CDR2: SGHRS, YFSETQ. Trimming took off 0 bases at V and 0 bases at J, with 7 bases between the two ends. CDR3 amino acids: CASSLDTGSGNTIYF. The CDR3, as DNA: TGCGCCAGCAGCTTGGACACAGGCTCTGGAAACACCATATATTTT.

This chain's CDR3 is CASSEAGGPTEHF. CDR3 bases: TGTGCCAGCAGTGAGGCGGGAGGGCCTACCGAGCATTTT. J is TRBJ1-5 and V is TRBV2; D not resolved. CDR3 size: 13 residues. Germline V lookup: CDR1 SNHLY, CDR2 FYNNEI. V lost 3 bases and J 14 bases, leaving 17 bases between the germline ends.

This chain joins TRBV24-1 and TRBJ2-6, with TRBD1 identical over 10 bases. Germline CDR1 and CDR2: KGHDR and SFDVKD. The CDR3 contains 17 residues. J lost 2 bases, V lost 7 bases, and 7 bases had no gene match. The CDR3 DNA sequence: TGTGCCACCAGCGAGGGACAGGGGACCCCTGGGGCCAACGTCCTGACTTTC. Encoded protein: CATSEGQGTPGANVLTF.

This sequence joins TRBV18 and TRBJ1-1; D gene unclear. This CDR3 is built from 12 residues. Trimming pared 5 bases from V and 1 base from J, leaving 5 bases between. Germline V lookup: CDR1 KGHSH, CDR2 LQKENI. The CDR3 DNA follows: TGTGCCAGCTCAGTCCAGAACACTGAAGCTTTCTTT. It codes for CASSVQNTEAFF.

This clonotype was detected many times. The chain carries TRBV6-5 and TRBJ1-5; D unresolved. The CDR3 is made up of 13 amino acids. Trimming took 4 bases from V and 5 from J, leaving 9 bases between them. Germline V CDR1 and CDR2: MNHEY, SVGAGI. CDR3 sequence: CASSFSGYQPQHF. The CDR3 coding sequence is TGTGCCAGCAGTTTCTCAGGCTATCAGCCCCAGCATTTT.

This chain joins TRBV2 and TRBJ2-5; TRBD2 matches at 15 bases. Germline CDR1 SNHLY, CDR2 FYNNEI. The J segment lost 7 bases and the V segment lost 7 bases, leaving 7 bases of the junction unmatched. The CDR3 runs 15 residues. CDR3 DNA: TGTGCCAGCAACCAGGGACTAGCGGGGGGTGGGACCCAGTACTTC. This codes for CASNQGLAGGGTQYF.

This clonotype was detected only a few times. V usage is TRBV10-3 and J usage is TRBJ1-1; D is possibly TRBD1 (6 bases). Germline V lookup: CDR1 ENHRY, CDR2 SYGVKD. This CDR3 region has 14 residues. With 0 bases removed from V and 5 bases from J, the gap between germline ends came to 10 bases. The CDR3 sequence: CAISESMRGTEAFF. CDR3 DNA: TGTGCCATCAGTGAGTCGATGAGGGGGACTGAAGCTTTCTTT.

The chain carries TRBV15 and TRBJ1-1; TRBD1 aligns across 7 bases. This CDR3 has 14 amino acids. After removal of 1 base from V and 6 bases from J, the junction contained 5 bases not matched to a gene. Germline V gene sequence: CDR1 LNHNV, CDR2 YYDKDF (reference sequence). Here the CDR3 reads CATSRATGDPEAFF. The CDR3 DNA is TGTGCCACCAGCAGAGCAACAGGGGACCCTGAAGCTTTCTTT.